The clone carrying this TCR beta chain was seen more than once but under ten times. Its antigen is currently unknown. Profiled with immunoSEQ multiplex PCR; TCRdb holds only in-frame clones, not every one. Here the sample spans about 39,000 clones, approximately 67% being singletons. This specimen belongs to a study of cytotoxic CD8 clonotypes in ibrutinib-treated CLL. Regarding the study as a whole: Sustained-remission and progressing patients were not sampled at matched times. Public clonotypes proved infrequent, and on treatment they shrank or remained steady.

Germline V gives CDR1 SGHRS, CDR2 YFSETQ. Trimming took off 0 bases at V and 0 bases at J, with 6 bases between the two ends. This CDR3 spans 14 amino acids. V and J are TRBV5-1 and TRBJ1-2; no clear D. The sequences come from PBMCs, collected at disease progression, from a patient treated with ibrutinib. The TCR sequence derives from a human donor with chronic lymphocytic leukemia. CDR3 in DNA: TGCGCCAGCAGCTTGGGGGTAGCTAACTATGGCTACACCTTC. Translated: CASSLGVANYGYTF.